This T cell receptor beta chain was retrieved from a study of glioma-infiltrating T cells. Amplification of TCR alpha and beta CDR3 regions from RNA used iRepertoire nested multiplex PCR. Each CDR3 protein gets one entry after TCRdb re-called the multiplex PCR reads with MiXCR. The top ten hold approximately 43% of the sample, which has 85,000 to 110,000 distinct CDR3 sequences, under 30% seen once. The study, taken as a whole, reports: Only very few CDR3 sequences appeared in both tissue and blood.

With respect to this clonotype: Its specificity is not known.

CDR3 length: 17 residues. V shed 5 bases and J shed 9 bases, with 26 bases lying between them. Germline V gene lookup returns CDR1 DFQATT and CDR2 SNEGSKA (reference sequence). The chain uses TRBV20-1 and TRBJ1-6; D uncertain. The clonotype originates from a human donor with low-grade glioma or glioblastoma, undergoing nonglioma brain surgery, or in good health (not recorded which). The sequencing input was glioma tissue, nonneoplastic brain tissue, or PBMCs (not recorded which). CDR3 amino acids: CSAQGWSPGDQRSPLHF. CDR3 nucleotides: TGCAGTGCTCAAGGATGGAGCCCGGGCGACCAACGTTCACCCCTCCACTTT.